This T cell receptor beta chain stems from a study of T cells in localized non-small cell lung cancer. Whole-study findings and limits: Uninvolved nearby lung showed the greatest T cell clonality, exceeding that found in tumor. Higher T cell density in the blood was associated with longer overall survival, whereas higher adjacent-lung clonality associated with shorter survival.

Losses at the gene ends were 2 bases for V and 0 bases for J; bases not matched to a gene: 4. CDR1 and CDR2 (germline): SGHRS, YFSETQ. This CDR3 is 17 amino acids long. Atypia-free lung next to the tumor was sampled at least 2 cm from its margin. The table lists this clone with a few counts. Its antigen is not identified. Assay: immunoSEQ multiplex PCR; the TCRdb copy retains only in-frame clones and omits some. The top ten hold around 7.5% of the sample, which has 3,500 to 4,000 clones, approximately 30% seen once. The source is a woman aged 40 to 75 with stage I lung adenocarcinoma. Sequenced here: normal lung tissue next to the tumor, sampled before any cancer treatment. The gene calls are TRBV5-1 and TRBJ2-3; 12 bases match TRBD2. The CDR3 loop reads CASSLGLAGGSTDTQYF. CDR3 in DNA: TGCGCCAGCAGCTTAGGTCTAGCGGGGGGGAGCACAGATACGCAGTATTTT.